The sequence of this TCR beta chain was determined in a study of blood T cell repertoires in COVID-19. Study context: Cohort 3 donors were reported recovered after two negative PCRs, clearance, or symptom resolution. Some COVID-19 samples were acute and others convalescent; all came from the United States, Italy and Spain.

TCRdb's table, derived via immunoSEQ multiplex PCR, lists solely in-frame clones and lacks some. The sample has under 400,000 clones; approximately 89% are singletons. Those who participated ranged in age from 18 to 89 years and resided in under 25 US areas. Cohort assignment relied on participant-reported clinical history. The germline V gene encodes CDR1 LNHDA and CDR2 SQIVND (reference sequence). The CDR3 has 16 residues. V trimming: 3 bases; J trimming: 6 bases; junction bases outside the gene matches: 10. The sample was PBMCs or T cells enriched from blood (not recorded which). This TCR came from a man aged 35-49 years in a cohort exposed to, infected with or recovered from COVID-19 (not recorded which). The genes are TRBV19 and TRBJ2-1; 8 bases agree with TRBD2. The CDR3 spells CASSIISSGAPNEQFF. CDR3 DNA sequence: TGTGCCAGTAGTATCATTAGTAGCGGGGCCCCCAATGAGCAGTTCTTC.